This T cell receptor beta chain was sequenced during a study of blood T cell repertoires in COVID-19. Study summary: The analysed material was cDNA or gDNA that came from T cells, B-cell-depleted T cells, or PBMCs.

Repertoires were generated with immunoSEQ multiplex PCR, while TCRdb's copy carries only in-frame clones and drops some. The profile covers some 140,000 clones, with 79% appearing a single time and roughly 3.6% taken by the ten largest. Germline-derived CDR1 and CDR2 are SGHAT and FQNNGV. The CDR3 loop spans 12 amino acids. V was trimmed by 1 base and J by 7 bases, leaving 7 bases between them. This chain joins TRBV11-2 and TRBJ1-2; D gene ambiguous. Sequencing was done on a sample of peripheral blood. This TCR derives from a man in his 60s with acute or convalescent COVID-19. The CDR3 loop reads CASSLAGSGYTF. The CDR3 DNA sequence: TGTGCCAGCAGCTTAGCAGGATCTGGCTACACCTTC.